This entry lists 29 T cell receptor beta chains sequenced from one sample in a study of CD8 T cells in ankylosing spondylitis. Study-level points and caveats: Seemingly characteristic of ankylosing spondylitis blood was a TCR beta motif consisting of about 8 highly homologous variants.

Their recognized antigens are unknown. Via MiXCR, TCRdb re-called the 5' RACE reads, giving one row per CDR3 protein. The sample lists around 130,000 distinct CDR3 sequences; 17% were seen once. The sequenced material came from blood, either unsorted or a sorted T cell fraction (not recorded which). The receptors were gathered from a male donor with ankylosing spondylitis.

This clonotype was observed a few times. The rearrangement uses TRBV4-1 and TRBJ2-1; 9 nucleotides line up with TRBD2. The germline V gene has CDR1 MGHRA and CDR2 YSYEKL. Trimming at V came to 2 bases and at J to 2 bases, leaving 1 base not matched to a gene. The length of the CDR3 is 15 residues. Written as DNA, the CDR3 is TGCGCCAGCAGCCAAACTAGCGGGCCCTACAATGAGCAGTTCTTC. It yields the protein CASSQTSGPYNEQFF.

This clonotype was counted between two and nine times. This chain connects TRBV28 to TRBJ2-7; TRBD1 or TRBD2 may be the D gene (6 bases each). The germline V gene has CDR1 MDHEN and CDR2 SYDVKM. CDR3 length equals 18 residues. V shed 4 bases and J shed 4 bases, with 26 bases lying between them. The CDR3 nucleotides are TGTGCCAGCAGTTCCATGCAACGGAGGGGGACATCTACATACGAGCAGTACTTC. This translates into CASSSMQRRGTSTYEQYF.

The V call is TRBV28, the J call TRBJ2-5; D gene unclear. V gave up 6 bases and J gave up 9 bases, with 11 bases separating them. This CDR3 contains 11 residues. The germline CDR1 and CDR2 sequences are MDHEN and SYDVKM. The CDR3 protein is CASSPHRSQYF. The CDR3 DNA sequence: TGTGCCAGCAGCCCTCATAGGTCCCAGTACTTC.

This clonotype was seen at least ten times. V gene TRBV29-1 combines with J gene TRBJ2-1; no clear D. Per the germline V gene, CDR1 is SQVTM and CDR2 is ANQGSEA. This CDR3 contains 12 residues. Trimming removed 2 bases at V and 10 bases at J, with 12 bases between. This CDR3 is CSVETEAGEQFF. The CDR3 coding sequence is TGCAGCGTTGAAACTGAAGCAGGCGAGCAGTTCTTC.

This clonotype was seen a handful of times. This chain uses TRBV13 with TRBJ2-2; unclear D gene. The CDR3 contains 13 residues. V was pared by 1 base and J by 7 bases, with 7 bases between. Per the germline V gene, CDR1 is PRHDT and CDR2 is FYEKMQ (reference sequence). CDR3 protein: CASSLEDGGELFF. As DNA, the CDR3 is TGTGCCAGCAGCTTAGAAGATGGCGGGGAGCTGTTTTTT.

The rearrangement joins TRBV30 to TRBJ1-5, with D possibly matching TRBD1 (5 bases). CDR1 is GTSNPN, CDR2 SVGIG, per germline (reference sequence). The CDR3 contains 14 residues. V lost 1 base and J 0 bases, leaving 7 bases between the germline ends. CDR3 sequence reads: CAWSAGFSNQPQHF. The CDR3, as DNA: TGTGCCTGGAGTGCAGGGTTTAGCAATCAGCCCCAGCATTTT. Complete variable domain (other parts from reference TRBV30 and TRBJ1-5): SQTIHQWPATLVQPVGSPLSLECTVEGTSNPNLYWYRQAAGRGLQLLFYSVGIGQISSEVPQNLSASRPQDRQFILSSKKLLLSDSGFYLCAWSAGFSNQPQHFGDGTRLSIL.

The chain uses TRBV20-1 and TRBJ1-2, with D possibly being TRBD1 (6 bases). Germline values: CDR1 DFQATT, CDR2 SNEGSKA (reference sequence). V lost 4 bases to trimming and J lost 6 bases, with 12 bases between them. The CDR3 runs to 12 residues. The chain's CDR3 is CSANREANGYTF. The CDR3 nucleotides are TGCAGTGCTAACAGGGAGGCAAATGGCTACACCTTC.

This chain links TRBV11-1 with TRBJ2-3; 8 nucleotides agree with TRBD2. The V segment lost 5 bases and the J segment 3 bases; nucleotides outside the gene matches: 16. Per the germline V gene, CDR1 is SGHAT and CDR2 is FQDESV (reference sequence). The CDR3 sequence is 18 residues long. The chain's CDR3 is CASSPSQPSGSGTDTQYF. The CDR3 DNA sequence: TGTGCCAGCAGCCCTAGCCAACCGAGCGGGAGCGGGACAGATACGCAGTATTTT.

This clonotype was seen more than once but under ten times. V and J are TRBV20-1 and TRBJ2-5; D is perhaps TRBD1 (5 bases). V lost 5 bases and J lost 2, with 12 bases in between. Germline V gives CDR1 DFQATT, CDR2 SNEGSKA (reference sequence). CDR3 length: 13 residues. CDR3 bases: TGCAGTGCTCTGGACATGAGACAAGAGACCCAGTACTTC. Its translation: CSALDMRQETQYF.

The CDR3 DNA reads as TGTGCCAGCAGTTTCGAAACCCTTCCTTCTAGCGGGAGGGACCTGTACCAAGAGACCCAGTACTTC. Amino acid sequence: CASSFETLPSSGRDLYQETQYF. The rearrangement joins TRBV28 to TRBJ2-5; 12 nucleotides agree with TRBD2. CDR3 length: 22 residues. The germline CDR1 and CDR2 sequences are MDHEN and SYDVKM. J was trimmed by 0 bases and V by 3 bases; bases with no gene match: 20.

The CDR3 nucleotides are TGTGCCAGCAGCCAAGAGGACAGGCCAGGCGGGGAAGGCTACGAGCAGTACTTC. It is translated as CASSQEDRPGGEGYEQYF. The rearrangement uses TRBV4-2 and TRBJ2-7; maybe TRBD1 (7 bases). The CDR3 covers 18 residues. V dropped 0 bases and J dropped 3 bases, with 21 bases sitting between them. Germline lookup yields CDR1 LGHNA and CDR2 YNFKEQ.

V usage is TRBV5-1 and J usage is TRBJ2-7; D is undetermined. From germline, CDR1 is SGHRS and CDR2 YFSETQ. The CDR3 is 12 residues long. V lost 4 bases and J 5 bases, leaving 10 bases between the germline ends. The CDR3 DNA follows: TGCGCCAGCAGCCCCGCGTGGGACGAGCAGTACTTC. It yields the protein CASSPAWDEQYF. The full variable domain, rest sourced from reference TRBV5-1 and TRBJ2-7, is KAGVTQTPRYLIKTRGQQVTLSCSPISGHRSVSWYQQTPGQGLQFLFEYFSETQRNKGNFPGRFSGRQFSNSRSEMNVSTLELGDSALYLCASSPAWDEQYFGPGTRLTVT.

This clonotype was found once. The rearrangement links TRBV27 to TRBJ1-6; D gene ambiguous. CDR3 length equals 14 residues. Trimming took 2 bases from V and 10 from J, leaving 12 bases between them. Germline V gene sequence: CDR1 MNHEY, CDR2 SMNVEV (reference sequence). In DNA form, the CDR3 reads TGTGCCAGCAGTTTAGGAGGGCCGAGGTCACCCCTCCACTTT. Translated, it gives CASSLGGPRSPLHF.

This rearrangement joins TRBV6-5 to TRBJ2-3; a possible D gene is TRBD2 (5 bases). Trimming took 2 bases from V and 2 from J, leaving 11 bases between them. The germline V gene encodes CDR1 MNHEY and CDR2 SVGAGI. This CDR3 spans 15 amino acids. The CDR3 DNA sequence: TGTGCCAGCAGTTACGTGCCTAGCATCACAGATACGCAGTATTTT. Amino acids: CASSYVPSITDTQYF.

This rearrangement joins TRBV29-1 to TRBJ1-1; tentatively, D is TRBD1 (5 bases). There are 11 residues in the CDR3. Germline V gives CDR1 SQVTM, CDR2 ANQGSEA. The germline V and J ends were trimmed by 2 bases and 13 bases, with 14 bases remaining between them. CDR3 nucleotide sequence: TGCAGCGTTGAAAGGCAGGGAGATGTTTTCTTT. This translates into CSVERQGDVFF.

The CDR3 reads CASSRQEYYEQYF. The CDR3 bases are TGCGCCAGCAGCAGACAAGAATACTACGAGCAGTACTTC. The V call is TRBV4-1, the J call TRBJ2-7; no reliable D call. Germline V lookup: CDR1 MGHRA, CDR2 YSYEKL. The CDR3 runs 13 residues. Between the trimmed V and J ends, which lost 5 bases and 3 bases, there was a span of 11 bases.

V and J are TRBV27 and TRBJ1-1; D is undetermined. V lost 4 bases, J lost 1 base, and 7 bases lay in between. Germline V gene sequence: CDR1 MNHEY, CDR2 SMNVEV (reference sequence). There are 13 residues in the CDR3. CDR3 sequence: CASSWTENTEAFF. The DNA of the CDR3 is TGTGCCAGCAGTTGGACGGAGAACACTGAAGCTTTCTTT.

The chain employs TRBV27 and TRBJ1-5; 8 bases align to TRBD1. Germline V lookup: CDR1 MNHEY, CDR2 SMNVEV (reference sequence). After removal of 10 bases from V and 5 bases from J, the junction contained 16 bases not matched to a gene. The CDR3 is made up of 16 amino acids. CDR3 nucleotides: TGTGCCAACTCTTCAGGTGGGGCAGGGGGCGATCAGCCCCAGCATTTT. Amino acids: CANSSGGAGGDQPQHF.

CDR3 sequence reads: CASSESRTEESNQPQHF. Written as DNA, the CDR3 is TGTGCCAGCAGTGAATCCCGGACAGAGGAAAGCAATCAGCCCCAGCATTTT. The V and J genes are TRBV25-1 and TRBJ1-5; D might be TRBD1 (6 bases). CDR1 and CDR2 from the germline V gene are MGHDK and SYGVNS. The CDR3 totals 17 residues. The V end lost 1 base, the J end lost 1 base, and 14 bases lay between the germline ends.

This clonotype occurred a few times. The chain combines TRBV4-1 with TRBJ1-5, with D uncertain. The CDR3 length is 18 residues. V gave up 0 bases and J gave up 2 bases, with 17 bases separating them. Germline V gene lookup returns CDR1 MGHRA and CDR2 YSYEKL. CDR3 bases: TGCGCCAGCAGCCAAGACAGTAGTCTTAGGGTCCGCAATCAGCCCCAGCATTTT. Protein product: CASSQDSSLRVRNQPQHF.

The table lists this clonotype with a few counts. The chain links TRBV19 to TRBJ1-2; D might be TRBD1 (6 bases). Trimming took off 9 bases at V and 8 bases at J, with 16 bases between the two ends. The CDR3 has 12 amino acids. The germline gives CDR1 LNHDA, CDR2 SQIVND (reference sequence). CDR3: CASLNRASGYTF. CDR3 coding DNA: TGTGCCAGCCTAAACAGGGCTAGCGGCTACACCTTC.

The chain has TRBV7-9 and TRBJ2-7; D ambiguous. The V end was cut by 3 bases, the J end by 3 bases, with 9 bases between. Germline CDR1 is SEHNR and CDR2 is FQNEAQ (reference sequence). CDR3 length: 13 residues. CDR3 nucleotide sequence: TGTGCCAGCAGCTTTCTAGGGCGCTACGAGCAGTACTTC. This gives the protein CASSFLGRYEQYF.

V and J are TRBV29-1 and TRBJ2-1; a possible D gene is TRBD1 (5 bases). The germline V and J ends were trimmed by 4 bases and 6 bases, with 19 bases remaining between them. CDR3 length equals 15 residues. Germline V gene sequence: CDR1 SQVTM, CDR2 ANQGSEA. This CDR3 reads CSVVVMGPSTNEQFF. The CDR3 region has the DNA TGCAGCGTTGTAGTAATGGGGCCTAGTACCAATGAGCAGTTCTTC.

Only a few counts were recorded for this clonotype. This chain connects TRBV5-1 to TRBJ2-1, with D unresolved. Germline CDR1 SGHRS, CDR2 YFSETQ. The CDR3 has 16 residues. Trimming pared 5 bases from V and 0 bases from J, leaving 15 bases between. The DNA of the CDR3 is TGCGCCAGCAGGCCTGTGGGCGATAGCTCCTACAATGAGCAGTTCTTC. This sequence encodes CASRPVGDSSYNEQFF.

This clonotype showed up many times. The chain employs TRBV27 and TRBJ2-1, with unresolved D. The V gene's germline CDR1 is MNHEY and CDR2 SMNVEV (reference sequence). The ends were cut back, 2 bases at V and 3 bases at J, with 8 bases in the middle. The CDR3 has 14 residues. This CDR3 is CASSLRVFYNEQFF. DNA of the CDR3: TGTGCCAGCAGTTTAAGGGTATTCTACAATGAGCAGTTCTTC.

This clonotype appeared a few times. The chain is built from TRBV27 and TRBJ2-1; 8 nucleotides agree with TRBD2. Germline V gene sequence: CDR1 MNHEY, CDR2 SMNVEV (reference sequence). The CDR3 totals 15 residues. After removal of 2 bases from V and 9 bases from J, the junction contained 9 bases not matched to a gene. The CDR3 sequence: CASSLSVAGGSEQFF. The CDR3, as DNA: TGTGCCAGCAGTTTAAGTGTGGCGGGAGGTAGTGAGCAGTTCTTC.

The J gene is TRBJ1-5, the V gene TRBV28, with TRBD1 matching 8 bases. The V gene's germline CDR1 is MDHEN and CDR2 SYDVKM. CDR3 size: 16 residues. V dropped 6 bases and J dropped 6; count of bases not matched to a gene: 13. Here the CDR3 DNA reads TGTGCCAGCAGCATTGACAGGGGAAAGGGGTTTCAGCCCCAGCATTTT. It specifies CASSIDRGKGFQPQHF. Filled out from reference TRBV28 and TRBJ1-5, the complete variable domain reads DVKVTQSSRYLVKRTGEKVFLECVQDMDHENMFWYRQDPGLGLRLIYFSYDVKMKEKGDIPEGYSVSREKKERFSLILESASTNQTSMYLCASSIDRGKGFQPQHFGDGTRLSIL.

V and J are TRBV6-6 and TRBJ1-5; unclear D gene. CDR1 is MNHNY, CDR2 SVGAGI, per germline (reference sequence). CDR3 size: 13 residues. V was trimmed by 6 bases and J by 4 bases, leaving 10 bases between them. The CDR3 reads CASRPTENQPQHF. The DNA of the CDR3 is TGTGCCAGCAGGCCGACGGAGAATCAGCCCCAGCATTTT.

This clonotype was detected ten times or more. The chain is built from TRBV29-1 and TRBJ2-1; 8 nucleotides match TRBD1. Germline loops: CDR1 SQVTM, CDR2 ANQGSEA. The CDR3 extends over 14 amino acids. V was pared by 6 bases and J by 9 bases, with 13 bases of the junction left unmatched. CDR3 in amino acids: CSVGLDRAVSEQFF. In DNA, the CDR3 is TGCAGCGTGGGACTGGACAGGGCGGTTAGTGAGCAGTTCTTC.